These 25 T cell receptor beta chains originate from one sample sequenced in a study of blood T cell repertoires in COVID-19 (dated by TCRdb to about 2020). Libraries came from the immunoSEQ multiplex PCR assay. TCRdb obtained this table from immuneACCESS and retained in-frame rearrangements with V and J assigned. These tables miss some clones; where compared with another copy, unresolved V genes account for less than half of the shortfall, and the remainder is unexplained. This sample has nearly 350,000 clones in its table, and around nine tenths of those were observed once. The ten largest clones add up to 7.3% of the sample. Sequences were obtained from peripheral blood. The receptor set was obtained from a woman aged 70 to 79 with COVID-19, enrolled during active disease.

This chain joins TRBV7-2 and TRBJ1-1, with a tentative D call TRBD1 (5 bases). CDR3 length: 12 residues. Germline loops: CDR1 SGHTA, CDR2 FQGNSA. V was clipped by 3 bases and J by 10 bases, with 12 bases between them. In DNA form, the CDR3 reads TGTGCCAGCAGCTTGGGGGGTTGGATAGCTTTCTTT. Translation gives CASSLGGWIAFF.

V usage is TRBV7-9 and J usage is TRBJ1-6; unclear D gene. Looked up from germline, CDR1 is SEHNR and CDR2 is FQNEAQ (reference sequence). The V end was cut by 1 base, the J end by 8 bases, with 6 bases between. There are 13 residues in the CDR3. CDR3 in DNA: TGTGCCAGCAGCTTAGACGGGGATTCACCCCTCCACTTT. This encodes CASSLDGDSPLHF.

The chain combines TRBV4-2 with TRBJ1-1; possible D gene TRBD1, 5 bases. This CDR3 is 17 amino acids long. Per the germline V gene, CDR1 is LGHNA and CDR2 is YNFKEQ. V was pared by 4 bases and J by 1 base, with 19 bases between. DNA of the CDR3: TGTGCCAGCAGCCCCACAGCCATAGGGGATGGGAACACTGAAGCTTTCTTT. Translated, it gives CASSPTAIGDGNTEAFF.

On this clone: The identical CDR3 is also encoded by other nucleotide sequences in the sample. This chain links TRBV2 with TRBJ2-5; TRBD2 matches 11 bases. With V trimmed by 4 bases and J by 3 bases, 1 base remained unmatched. Germline lookup yields CDR1 SNHLY and CDR2 FYNNEI. This CDR3 is built from 14 residues. The CDR3 reads CASSGLAGKETQYF. The CDR3 nucleotides are TGTGCCAGCAGTGGACTAGCGGGGAAAGAGACCCAGTACTTC.

The chain recombines TRBV10-3 with TRBJ2-7, with D possibly matching TRBD1 (6 bases). The germline CDR1 and CDR2 sequences are ENHRY and SYGVKD. V was pared by 3 bases and J by 0 bases, with 9 bases between. The CDR3 is 14 amino acids. CDR3 DNA: TGTGCCATCAGTGATACAGGGAGCTCCTACGAGCAGTACTTC. Translation gives CAISDTGSSYEQYF.

The V gene is TRBV3-1 (or the pseudogene TRBV3-2), the J gene TRBJ2-1, with 15 positions matching TRBD2. Germline V gene data show CDR1 as LGHDT and CDR2 as YNNKEL (reference sequence). This CDR3 comprises 16 residues. V trimming: 2 bases; J trimming: 7 bases; junction bases outside the gene matches: 3. The CDR3 region is CASSQWTSGGDNEQFF. In nucleotides, the CDR3 is TGTGCCAGCAGCCAATGGACTAGCGGGGGGGATAATGAGCAGTTCTTC.

The rearrangement links TRBV4-1 to TRBJ2-1, with 7 positions matching TRBD2. CDR1 and CDR2 (germline): MGHRA, YSYEKL. The J segment lost 3 bases and the V segment lost 4 bases, leaving 3 bases of the junction unmatched. The CDR3 totals 14 residues. CDR3 sequence: CASSLAGVYNEQFF. The CDR3 nucleotides read TGCGCCAGCAGCCTGGCGGGGGTCTACAATGAGCAGTTCTTC.

This clone has a single count. The genes are TRBV4-1 and TRBJ2-7; 14 bases are a match to TRBD2. The CDR3 totals 18 residues. Germline V gives CDR1 MGHRA, CDR2 YSYEKL. With V trimmed by 0 bases and J by 3 bases, 7 bases remained unmatched. The CDR3 region is CASSQEGTSGGLRYEQYF. In DNA, the CDR3 is TGCGCCAGCAGCCAAGAGGGGACTAGCGGGGGCCTCCGCTACGAGCAGTACTTC.

The chain recombines TRBV5-1 with TRBJ1-4, with 10 bases that match TRBD1. The CDR3 covers 16 residues. Per the germline V gene, CDR1 is SGHRS and CDR2 is YFSETQ. V lost 4 bases to trimming and J lost 5 bases; unmatched junction nucleotides: 8. The CDR3 sequence: CASSQDRGPPNEKLFF. The CDR3 nucleotides are TGCGCCAGCAGCCAAGACAGGGGGCCCCCAAATGAAAAACTGTTTTTT.

V is TRBV5-4 and J is TRBJ1-1, with D tentatively TRBD1 (5 bases). This CDR3 contains 13 residues. The germline V gene encodes CDR1 SGHNT and CDR2 YYREEE (reference sequence). V was shortened by 5 bases and J by 4 bases, with 12 bases between the two germline ends. Written as DNA, the CDR3 is TGTGCCAGCAGGAGGGGAGGCATCACTGAAGCTTTCTTT. It is translated as CASRRGGITEAFF.

The V gene is TRBV28, the J gene TRBJ1-2; weak D call: TRBD1 (6 bases). V was pared by 3 bases and J by 4 bases, with 12 bases between. This CDR3 has 14 residues. The germline V gene encodes CDR1 MDHEN and CDR2 SYDVKM. The CDR3 bases are TGTGCCAGCAGTTTGAGAGGGGGTGGCTATGGCTACACCTTC. It is translated as CASSLRGGGYGYTF.

The chain carries TRBV14 and TRBJ2-2, with 7 bases matching TRBD1. The V gene end was trimmed by 4 bases and the J gene end by 7 bases; junction bases not matched to a gene: 6. The CDR3 totals 14 residues. Germline V gives CDR1 SGHDN, CDR2 FVKESK. The CDR3 DNA follows: TGTGCCAGCAGCCTTCGGACAGGCGGCGGGGAGCTGTTTTTT. This encodes CASSLRTGGGELFF.

This sequence joins TRBV10-2 and TRBJ2-1; no firm D call. CDR1 and CDR2 (germline): WSHSY, SAAADI. CDR3 size: 14 residues. Trimming shortened V by 6 bases and J by 4 bases, and 13 bases separated the two germline ends. The CDR3 is CASSGYTKYNEQFF. The CDR3 bases are TGCGCCAGCAGCGGGTATACCAAATACAATGAGCAGTTCTTC.

V gene TRBV4-1 combines with J gene TRBJ1-6, with D possibly being TRBD1 (5 bases). Germline-derived CDR1 and CDR2 are MGHRA and YSYEKL. The CDR3 consists of 13 residues. The germline V and J ends were trimmed by 1 base and 7 bases, with 5 bases remaining between them. DNA for the CDR3: TGCGCCAGCAGCCAAGGACAGAATTCACCCCTCCACTTT. As protein: CASSQGQNSPLHF.

The chain recombines TRBV4-1 with TRBJ1-3, with 9 positions matching TRBD1. The CDR3 consists of 15 residues. V shed 3 bases and J 8 bases; nucleotides not matched to a gene: 8. Germline CDR1 and CDR2: MGHRA and YSYEKL. The CDR3 coding sequence is TGCGCCAGCAGCCAGGGTACAGGGGGCTGGGACACCATATATTTT. Translation: CASSQGTGGWDTIYF.

The chain uses TRBV6-5 and TRBJ1-1; 7 nucleotides align to TRBD1. Losses at the gene ends were 4 bases for V and 0 bases for J; bases not matched to a gene: 5. This CDR3 is 15 amino acids long. From germline, CDR1 is MNHEY and CDR2 SVGAGI. CDR3 residues: CASSFDRALNTEAFF. As DNA, the CDR3 is TGTGCCAGCAGTTTCGACAGGGCCCTGAACACTGAAGCTTTCTTT.

The chain combines TRBV5-1 with TRBJ1-4, with a weak D call TRBD1 (6 bases). The CDR3 runs to 16 residues. V was pared by 4 bases and J by 7 bases, with 20 bases between. Germline V lookup: CDR1 SGHRS, CDR2 YFSETQ. CDR3 region: CASSPRGADSGEKLFF. CDR3 coding DNA: TGCGCCAGCAGCCCTCGGGGGGCCGACTCCGGTGAAAAACTGTTTTTT.

This chain links TRBV4-2 with TRBJ2-7, with 9 bases matching TRBD1. The V and J ends lost 0 bases and 3 bases, in that order; junction bases with no gene match: 3. The CDR3 is 15 residues long. CDR1 and CDR2 (germline): LGHNA, YNFKEQ. The CDR3 protein is CASSQEGTGFYEQYF. The DNA for the CDR3 is TGTGCCAGCAGCCAAGAAGGGACAGGGTTCTACGAGCAGTACTTC.

The genes are TRBV7-9 and TRBJ1-2; D unclear. Germline CDR1 SEHNR, CDR2 FQNEAQ (reference sequence). V was trimmed by 5 bases and J by 3 bases, leaving 13 bases between them. The CDR3 extends over 14 amino acids. The CDR3 coding sequence is TGTGCCAGCAGCCCTTCCGACAACTACTATGGCTACACCTTC. This encodes CASSPSDNYYGYTF.

This clone was observed a single time. The chain is built from TRBV29-1 and TRBJ1-1, with TRBD1 as a possible D gene (6 bases). Between the trimmed V and J ends, which lost 0 bases and 11 bases, there was a span of 10 bases. Germline values: CDR1 SQVTM, CDR2 ANQGSEA. This CDR3 is 11 amino acids long. CDR3 loop: CSVEEGGYAFF. CDR3 nucleotides: TGCAGCGTTGAAGAAGGGGGATACGCTTTCTTT.

The chain recombines TRBV6-1 with TRBJ2-1; 7 nucleotides align to TRBD2. The length of the CDR3 is 16 residues. After removal of 4 bases from V and 7 bases from J, the junction contained 13 bases not matched to a gene. From germline, CDR1 is MNHNS and CDR2 SASEGT. The CDR3 region is CASSGEGFTLGNEQFF. For the CDR3, the DNA is TGTGCCAGCAGTGGGGAGGGATTTACCCTCGGGAATGAGCAGTTCTTC.

On this clone: Other DNA variants within this sample encode the same CDR3. The chain couples TRBV27 to TRBJ2-7; D not resolved. The length of the CDR3 is 13 residues. V was trimmed by 2 bases and J by 0 bases, leaving 5 bases between them. Germline assignment: CDR1 MNHEY and CDR2 SMNVEV (reference sequence). Here the CDR3 reads CASSLASSYEQYF. CDR3 DNA sequence: TGTGCCAGCAGTTTAGCGTCCTCCTACGAGCAGTACTTC.

The chain employs TRBV11-2 and TRBJ1-5, with D hard to call. The CDR3 sequence is 14 residues long. V lost 2 bases and J 3 bases, leaving 8 bases between the germline ends. The germline V gene has CDR1 SGHAT and CDR2 FQNNGV. The CDR3 DNA reads TGTGCCAGCAGCTTATCCAGAAACAATCAGCCCCAGCATTTT. This translates into CASSLSRNNQPQHF.

The V and J genes are TRBV7-9 and TRBJ2-7, with D possibly TRBD1 on 6 matching bases. The CDR3 is 14 residues long. The ends were cut back, 4 bases at V and 0 bases at J, with 10 bases in the middle. Germline CDR1 and CDR2: SEHNR and FQNEAQ (reference sequence). The CDR3 is CASSSTGISYEQYF. In nucleotides, the CDR3 is TGTGCCAGCAGCTCCACAGGGATCTCCTACGAGCAGTACTTC.

The chain carries TRBV10-3 and TRBJ1-1, with 9 bases aligning to TRBD1. V lost 10 bases, J lost 4 bases, and 4 bases stayed unmatched. Per the germline V gene, CDR1 is ENHRY and CDR2 is SYGVKD. CDR3 length: 12 residues. The CDR3: CATQDRGTEAFF. The CDR3 DNA is TGTGCCACCCAGGACAGGGGCACTGAAGCTTTCTTT.